This T cell receptor beta chain was profiled in a study of T cell responses to AZD1222 COVID-19 vaccine. Turning to the study itself: Combined were second doses at about 4 or about 12 weeks. General observations from the study: No day 14 peak samples; only post-peak repertoires were characterized. Recipients of two AZD1222 doses showed rising Spike-specific TCR breadth and depth.

The assay was immunoSEQ multiplex PCR, and TCRdb's table has in-frame clones only and misses some. The data hold around 130,000 clones, with around 85% observed a single time. CDR1 and CDR2 (germline): LGHNA, YNFKEQ. This CDR3 region has 18 residues. With 1 base clipped from V and 7 bases from J, the junction kept 12 bases outside the gene matches. Of note for this clone: Its target is unknown.

The chain employs TRBV4-2 and TRBJ2-1, with 11 bases lining up with TRBD2. The sequences come from peripheral blood, collected on day 0 of AZD1222 vaccination. The receptor was derived from an adult in good health. The DNA of the CDR3 is TGTGCCAGCAGCCAAGGCCAGCTAGCGGGAGGTGGTAAGAATGAGCAGTTCTTC. This codes for CASSQGQLAGGGKNEQFF.